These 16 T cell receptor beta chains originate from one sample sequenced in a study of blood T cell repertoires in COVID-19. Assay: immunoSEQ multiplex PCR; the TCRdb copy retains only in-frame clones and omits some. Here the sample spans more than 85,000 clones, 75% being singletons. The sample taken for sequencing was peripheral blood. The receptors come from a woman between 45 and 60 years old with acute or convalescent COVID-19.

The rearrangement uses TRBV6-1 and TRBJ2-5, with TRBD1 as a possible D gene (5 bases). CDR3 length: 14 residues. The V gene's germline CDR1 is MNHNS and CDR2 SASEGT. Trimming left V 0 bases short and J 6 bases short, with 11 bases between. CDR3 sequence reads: CASSEALRAQTQYF. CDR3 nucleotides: TGTGCCAGCAGTGAAGCGCTCAGGGCGCAGACCCAGTACTTC.

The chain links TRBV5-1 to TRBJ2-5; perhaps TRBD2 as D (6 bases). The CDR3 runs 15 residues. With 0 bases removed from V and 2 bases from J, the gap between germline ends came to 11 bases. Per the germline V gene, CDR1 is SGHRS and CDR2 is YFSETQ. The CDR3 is CASSLAGLLQETQYF. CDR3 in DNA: TGCGCCAGCAGCTTGGCGGGACTTCTACAAGAGACCCAGTACTTC.

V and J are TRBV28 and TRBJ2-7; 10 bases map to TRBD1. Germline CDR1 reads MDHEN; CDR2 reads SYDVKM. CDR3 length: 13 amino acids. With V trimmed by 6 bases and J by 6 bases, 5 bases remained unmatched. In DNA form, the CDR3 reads TGTGCCAGCAGCCTCGACAGGGGGCTCGAGCAGTACTTC. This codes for CASSLDRGLEQYF.

CDR3 sequence (DNA): TGTGCCAGCACCCCGACGGGCAGGGCGTTCGGCTACACCTTC. Residues: CASTPTGRAFGYTF. The rearrangement links TRBV6-5 to TRBJ1-2; maybe TRBD1 (5 bases). The V end was cut by 7 bases, the J end by 8 bases, with 20 bases between. This CDR3 spans 14 amino acids. The germline V gene has CDR1 MNHEY and CDR2 SVGAGI.

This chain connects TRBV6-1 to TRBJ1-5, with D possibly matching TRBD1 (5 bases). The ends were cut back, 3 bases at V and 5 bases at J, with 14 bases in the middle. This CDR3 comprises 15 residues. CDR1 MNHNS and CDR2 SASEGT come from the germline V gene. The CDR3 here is CASSDPARVYQPQHF. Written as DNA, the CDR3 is TGTGCCAGCAGTGACCCCGCCAGGGTCTATCAGCCCCAGCATTTT.

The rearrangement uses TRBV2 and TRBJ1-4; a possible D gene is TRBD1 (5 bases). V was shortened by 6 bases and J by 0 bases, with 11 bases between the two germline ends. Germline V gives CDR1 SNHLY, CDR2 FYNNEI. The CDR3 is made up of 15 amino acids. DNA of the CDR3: TGTGCCAGCAGGCAACAAGGGGCAACTAATGAAAAACTGTTTTTT. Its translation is CASRQQGATNEKLFF.

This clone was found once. CDR3 DNA sequence: TGTGCCAGTAAGTTCCGGGGGGCTTCTGAAGCTTTCTTT. Residues: CASKFRGASEAFF. The V call is TRBV19, the J call TRBJ1-1; possibly TRBD1 for D (6 bases). This CDR3 spans 13 amino acids. Germline-derived CDR1 and CDR2 are LNHDA and SQIVND (reference sequence). With 7 bases removed from V and 6 bases from J, the gap between germline ends came to 15 bases.

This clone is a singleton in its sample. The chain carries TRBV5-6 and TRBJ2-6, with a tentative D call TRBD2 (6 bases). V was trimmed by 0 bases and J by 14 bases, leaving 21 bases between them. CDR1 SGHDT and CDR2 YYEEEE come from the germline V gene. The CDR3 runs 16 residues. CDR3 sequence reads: CASSLGRAGRRELLTF. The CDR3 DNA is TGTGCCAGCAGCTTGGGAAGAGCGGGCAGGCGAGAACTCCTGACTTTC.

The DNA of the CDR3 is TGCGCCAGCAGCTTGGGCGGTATTGGGGGCTACACCTTC. Its translation is CASSLGGIGGYTF. V gene TRBV5-1 combines with J gene TRBJ1-2, with D unresolved. The germline gives CDR1 SGHRS, CDR2 YFSETQ. Trimming cost V 0 bases and J 8 bases, with 11 bases left between them. The CDR3 totals 13 residues.

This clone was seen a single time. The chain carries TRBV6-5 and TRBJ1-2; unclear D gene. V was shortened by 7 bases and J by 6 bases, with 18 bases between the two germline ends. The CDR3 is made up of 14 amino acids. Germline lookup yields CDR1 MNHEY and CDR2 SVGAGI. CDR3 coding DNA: TGTGCCAGCAAATTTAAGCCCCTGATGCATGGCTACACCTTC. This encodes CASKFKPLMHGYTF.

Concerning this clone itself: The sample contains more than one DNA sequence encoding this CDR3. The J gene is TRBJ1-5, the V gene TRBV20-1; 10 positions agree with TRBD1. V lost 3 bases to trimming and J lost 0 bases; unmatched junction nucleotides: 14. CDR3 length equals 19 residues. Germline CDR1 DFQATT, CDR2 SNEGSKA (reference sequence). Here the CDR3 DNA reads TGCAGTGCTAGTGGGGGCGGTCCCGGGACAGGGGATAGCAATCAGCCCCAGCATTTT. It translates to CSASGGGPGTGDSNQPQHF.

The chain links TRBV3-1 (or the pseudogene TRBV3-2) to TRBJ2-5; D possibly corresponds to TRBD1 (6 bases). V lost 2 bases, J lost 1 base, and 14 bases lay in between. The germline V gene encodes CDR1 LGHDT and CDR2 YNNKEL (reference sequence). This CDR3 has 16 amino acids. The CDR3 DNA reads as TGTGCCAGCAGCCAAAGAGGAAGGGGGATCCAAGAGACCCAGTACTTC. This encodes CASSQRGRGIQETQYF.

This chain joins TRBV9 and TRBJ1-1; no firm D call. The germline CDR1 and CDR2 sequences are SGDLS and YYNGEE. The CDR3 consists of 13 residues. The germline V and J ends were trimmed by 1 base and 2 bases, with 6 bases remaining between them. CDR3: CASSVQFNTEAFF. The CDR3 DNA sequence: TGTGCCAGCAGCGTACAATTCAACACTGAAGCTTTCTTT.

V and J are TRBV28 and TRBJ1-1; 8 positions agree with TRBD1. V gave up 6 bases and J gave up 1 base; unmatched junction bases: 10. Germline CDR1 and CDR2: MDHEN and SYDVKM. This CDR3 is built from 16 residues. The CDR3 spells CASSQPRDRRNTEAFF. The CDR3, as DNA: TGTGCCAGCAGCCAACCTAGGGACAGGAGGAACACTGAAGCTTTCTTT.

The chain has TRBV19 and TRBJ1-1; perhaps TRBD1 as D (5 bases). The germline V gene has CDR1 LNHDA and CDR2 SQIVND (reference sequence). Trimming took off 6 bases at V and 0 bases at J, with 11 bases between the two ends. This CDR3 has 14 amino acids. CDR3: CASRLWGMNTEAFF. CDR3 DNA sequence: TGTGCCAGTAGACTTTGGGGCATGAACACTGAAGCTTTCTTT.

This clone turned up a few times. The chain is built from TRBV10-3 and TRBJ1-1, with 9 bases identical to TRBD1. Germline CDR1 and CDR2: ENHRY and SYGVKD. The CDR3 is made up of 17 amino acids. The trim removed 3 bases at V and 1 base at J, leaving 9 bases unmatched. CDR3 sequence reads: CAISDRGTGGENTEAFF. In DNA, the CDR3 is TGTGCCATCAGTGATCGAGGAACAGGGGGCGAGAACACTGAAGCTTTCTTT.